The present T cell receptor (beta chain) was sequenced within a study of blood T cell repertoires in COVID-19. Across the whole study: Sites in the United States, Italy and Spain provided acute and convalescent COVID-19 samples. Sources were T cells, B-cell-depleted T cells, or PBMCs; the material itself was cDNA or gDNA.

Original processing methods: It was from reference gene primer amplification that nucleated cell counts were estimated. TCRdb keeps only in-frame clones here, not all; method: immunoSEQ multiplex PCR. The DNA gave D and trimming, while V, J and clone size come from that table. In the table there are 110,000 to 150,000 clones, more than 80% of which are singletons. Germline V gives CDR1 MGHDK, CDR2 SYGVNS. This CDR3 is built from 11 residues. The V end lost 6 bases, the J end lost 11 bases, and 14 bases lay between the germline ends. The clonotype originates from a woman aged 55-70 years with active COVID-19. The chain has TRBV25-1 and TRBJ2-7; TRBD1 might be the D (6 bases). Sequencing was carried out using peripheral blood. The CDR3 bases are TGTGCCAGCAGGGCCCCGGACAGTAAGTACTTC. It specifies CASRAPDSKYF.